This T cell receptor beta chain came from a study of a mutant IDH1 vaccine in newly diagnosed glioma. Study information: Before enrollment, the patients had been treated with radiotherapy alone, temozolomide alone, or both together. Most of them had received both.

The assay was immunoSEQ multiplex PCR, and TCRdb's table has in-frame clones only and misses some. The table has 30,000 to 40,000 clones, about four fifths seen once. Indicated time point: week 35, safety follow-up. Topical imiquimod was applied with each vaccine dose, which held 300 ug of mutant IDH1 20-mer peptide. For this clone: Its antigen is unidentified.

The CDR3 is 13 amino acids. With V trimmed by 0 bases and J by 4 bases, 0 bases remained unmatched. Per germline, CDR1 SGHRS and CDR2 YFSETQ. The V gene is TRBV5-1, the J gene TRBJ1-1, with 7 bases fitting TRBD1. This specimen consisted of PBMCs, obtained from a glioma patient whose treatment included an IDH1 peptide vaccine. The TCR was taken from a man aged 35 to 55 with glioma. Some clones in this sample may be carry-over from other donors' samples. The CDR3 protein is CASSLDRGTEAFF. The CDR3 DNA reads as TGCGCCAGCAGCTTGGACAGGGGCACTGAAGCTTTCTTT.